The 25 T cell receptor beta chains below were found in one sample sequenced in a study of graft-versus-host responses after intestinal transplantation. These receptors have no known antigen. Libraries were prepared by immunoSEQ multiplex PCR; TCRdb keeps only in-frame clonotypes and omits some of them. The sample has more than 75,000 clones; around 90% are singletons. Sequencing used unstimulated CD4+ T cells sorted from spleen or lymph node cells, obtained before transplant. These receptors were obtained from a human donor who was the organ donor for an intestinal transplant.

The V and J genes are TRBV5-4 and TRBJ2-1, with D possibly being TRBD2 (6 bases). V was cut by 4 bases and J by 6 bases, with 14 bases left in between. This CDR3 spans 14 amino acids. The germline gives CDR1 SGHNT, CDR2 YYREEE (reference sequence). CDR3 sequence (DNA): TGTGCCAGCAGCCTCTATGGAGGGGTCAATGAGCAGTTCTTC. This encodes CASSLYGGVNEQFF.

V is TRBV6-5 and J is TRBJ2-3, with a tentative D call TRBD2 (5 bases). CDR1 and CDR2 from the germline V gene are MNHEY and SVGAGI. The V end was cut by 5 bases, the J end by 4 bases, with 10 bases between. The CDR3 is made up of 13 amino acids. The CDR3 is CASSVRGADTQYF. CDR3 sequence (DNA): TGTGCCAGCAGTGTCCGGGGTGCAGATACGCAGTATTTT.

The J gene is TRBJ2-7, the V gene TRBV7-2; 9 bases match TRBD2. CDR1 SGHTA and CDR2 FQGNSA come from the germline V gene. With V trimmed by 2 bases and J by 5 bases, 7 bases remained unmatched. The CDR3 is made up of 15 amino acids. The DNA of the CDR3 is TGTGCCAGCAGCTTAATGGGACTAGCTAGGAACGAGCAGTACTTC. Amino acids: CASSLMGLARNEQYF.

The chain recombines TRBV2 with TRBJ2-7, with a tentative D call TRBD2 (6 bases). V lost 5 bases to trimming and J lost 0 bases, with 17 bases between them. CDR3 length: 16 residues. The V gene's germline CDR1 is SNHLY and CDR2 FYNNEI. Here the CDR3 reads CASSMESSAFSYEQYF. As DNA, the CDR3 is TGTGCCAGCAGTATGGAGTCTAGCGCGTTCTCCTACGAGCAGTACTTC.

V and J are TRBV6-5 and TRBJ2-1, with D perhaps matching TRBD2 (5 bases). This CDR3 contains 11 residues. CDR1 MNHEY and CDR2 SVGAGI come from the germline V gene. Trimming pared 8 bases from V and 6 bases from J, leaving 8 bases between. CDR3 nucleotides: TGTGCCAGCCTCCGGGGCAATGAGCAGTTCTTC. The encoded protein is CASLRGNEQFF.

The rearrangement uses TRBV4-1 and TRBJ1-2; the D gene is possibly TRBD1 (5 bases). Deletions cut 4 bases from V and 6 bases from J, with 21 bases between. CDR3 length equals 16 residues. Germline CDR1 reads MGHRA; CDR2 reads YSYEKL. The CDR3 here is CASSPTSTDPSDGYTF. In DNA form, the CDR3 reads TGCGCCAGCAGCCCCACATCGACAGACCCCTCGGATGGCTACACCTTC.

V gene TRBV6-5 combines with J gene TRBJ1-4; D is unclear. Germline-derived CDR1 and CDR2 are MNHEY and SVGAGI. The CDR3 is 15 residues long. Deletions cut 2 bases from V and 3 bases from J, with 10 bases between. In nucleotides, the CDR3 is TGTGCCAGCAGTTACCTAGCCGACCCTAATGAAAAACTGTTTTTT. This codes for CASSYLADPNEKLFF.

Comment on this clone: Distinct nucleotide sequences in the sample also encode this CDR3. The chain joins TRBV11-3 to TRBJ2-7, with 10 bases that match TRBD2. The germline V gene has CDR1 SGHNT and CDR2 YENEEA. This CDR3 is 14 amino acids long. V gave up 3 bases and J gave up 4 bases; unmatched junction bases: 3. The CDR3 nucleotides are TGTGCCAGCAGCTTTAGCGGGGGGACTTACGAGCAGTACTTC. Residues: CASSFSGGTYEQYF.

This chain connects TRBV11-2 to TRBJ2-1, with TRBD2 matching over 12 bases. The germline V gene encodes CDR1 SGHAT and CDR2 FQNNGV. Unmatched junction bases numbered 8, after V lost 8 bases and J lost 3 bases. The length of the CDR3 is 16 residues. The CDR3 sequence is CASLGMTSGGYNEQFF. As DNA, the CDR3 is TGTGCCAGCCTTGGGATGACTAGCGGGGGCTACAATGAGCAGTTCTTC.

The gene calls are TRBV28 and TRBJ1-2, with unresolved D. Trimming removed 3 bases at V and 1 base at J, with 15 bases between. The CDR3 has 16 amino acids. Per germline, CDR1 MDHEN and CDR2 SYDVKM. CDR3 bases: TGTGCCAGCAGTTTTATTGCAGAATACCTTAACTATGGCTACACCTTC. Residues: CASSFIAEYLNYGYTF.

V usage is TRBV19 and J usage is TRBJ1-4; perhaps TRBD1 as D (5 bases). In germline, CDR1 is LNHDA, CDR2 SQIVND (reference sequence). The CDR3 is 14 amino acids. The V gene lost 5 bases and the J gene lost 8 bases, with 15 bases spanning the gap. The CDR3 spells CASSLVQGREKLFF. The CDR3 region has the DNA TGTGCCAGTAGTCTTGTCCAGGGAAGAGAAAAACTGTTTTTT.

This clone was counted only a few times. This rearrangement joins TRBV6-1 to TRBJ2-2; TRBD1 is a possible D gene (6 bases). V gave up 2 bases and J gave up 8 bases, with 9 bases separating them. Looked up from germline, CDR1 is MNHNS and CDR2 is SASEGT. This CDR3 is built from 13 residues. The CDR3 sequence: CASSEIQGGELFF. For the CDR3, the DNA is TGTGCCAGCAGTGAAATCCAGGGGGGGGAGCTGTTTTTT.

The CDR3 DNA follows: TGTGCCAGTAGTAACATCAGAGGACAGGGAGGCTGGGTCGGTCAGCCCCAGCATTTT. It specifies CASSNIRGQGGWVGQPQHF. V gene TRBV19 combines with J gene TRBJ1-5, with 8 bases that match TRBD1. The CDR3 spans 19 residues. The germline V gene encodes CDR1 LNHDA and CDR2 SQIVND (reference sequence). The ends lost 4 bases at V and 6 bases at J; junction bases unmatched: 20.

The CDR3 bases are TGTGCCAGCAGCCAAGAACATTTGACACAGGGGATTTATTACAATGAGCAGTTCTTC. Protein sequence: CASSQEHLTQGIYYNEQFF. The chain uses TRBV4-2 and TRBJ2-1; 7 nucleotides match TRBD1. V lost 0 bases, J lost 4 bases, and 15 bases stayed unmatched. The CDR3 extends over 19 amino acids. Germline assignment: CDR1 LGHNA and CDR2 YNFKEQ.

This chain connects TRBV11-2 to TRBJ1-2, with D possibly being TRBD1 (6 bases). Germline V CDR1 and CDR2: SGHAT, FQNNGV. V lost 5 bases and J 5 bases, leaving 18 bases between the germline ends. The CDR3 totals 15 residues. CDR3 protein: CASSPRGGAGYGYTF. The CDR3 bases are TGTGCCAGCAGCCCCCGGGGGGGCGCAGGGTATGGCTACACCTTC.

V usage is TRBV9 and J usage is TRBJ1-2; 8 bases are shared with TRBD1. The CDR3 is 17 amino acids. The junction had 11 bases not matched to a gene; V was cut back by 0 bases and J by 4 bases. The germline V gene encodes CDR1 SGDLS and CDR2 YYNGEE. The DNA for the CDR3 is TGTGCCAGCAGCGTAGTGAGTTTGGGACAGGAGCCCTATGGCTACACCTTC. It yields the protein CASSVVSLGQEPYGYTF.

The V and J genes are TRBV25-1 and TRBJ2-2; D is possibly TRBD2 (5 bases). The germline V gene has CDR1 MGHDK and CDR2 SYGVNS. This CDR3 is 15 amino acids long. V was clipped by 5 bases and J by 4 bases, with 14 bases between them. The CDR3 region is CASSPGEWRTGELFF. DNA of the CDR3: TGTGCCAGCAGTCCCGGGGAGTGGCGCACCGGGGAGCTGTTTTTT.

This clone was counted only a few times. V is TRBV6-1 and J is TRBJ1-6, with 9 bases aligning to TRBD1. Germline values: CDR1 MNHNS, CDR2 SASEGT. The CDR3 sequence is 14 residues long. Unmatched junction bases numbered 7, after V lost 4 bases and J lost 12 bases. The CDR3 region has the DNA TGTGCCAGCAGTGCGCCGGGACAGGGCGTACCCCTCCACTTT. Encoded protein: CASSAPGQGVPLHF.

The rearrangement uses TRBV10-1 and TRBJ2-2; D is unresolved. V was trimmed by 6 bases and J by 2 bases, leaving 10 bases between them. The germline V gene has CDR1 WNHNN and CDR2 SYGVQD (reference sequence). This CDR3 is built from 14 residues. Here the CDR3 reads CASRAGSNTGELFF. Here the CDR3 DNA reads TGCGCCAGCAGGGCCGGGTCCAACACCGGGGAGCTGTTTTTT.

This chain connects TRBV5-6 to TRBJ2-5, with 9 bases aligning to TRBD2. Germline lookup yields CDR1 SGHDT and CDR2 YYEEEE. The CDR3 is made up of 17 amino acids. The J segment lost 5 bases and the V segment lost 1 base, leaving 12 bases of the junction unmatched. The CDR3: CASSLWLAGRILETQYF. The DNA for the CDR3 is TGTGCCAGCAGCTTGTGGCTAGCGGGACGAATATTGGAGACCCAGTACTTC.

This clone was detected only once. The rearrangement links TRBV30 to TRBJ2-3; 9 bases are a match to TRBD2. The V gene's germline CDR1 is GTSNPN and CDR2 SVGIG (reference sequence). The CDR3 has 15 residues. With 1 base clipped from V and 3 bases from J, the junction kept 5 bases outside the gene matches. CDR3 nucleotides: TGTGCCTGGAGTGAATGGCTAGCGGGGACAGATACGCAGTATTTT. This gives the protein CAWSEWLAGTDTQYF. The whole variable domain, filled in from reference TRBV30 and TRBJ2-3, reads SQTIHQWPATLVQPVGSPLSLECTVEGTSNPNLYWYRQAAGRGLQLLFYSVGIGQISSEVPQNLSASRPQDRQFILSSKKLLLSDSGFYLCAWSEWLAGTDTQYFGPGTRLTVL.

The chain has TRBV11-2 and TRBJ2-7; TRBD2 is a possible D gene (5 bases). Trimming removed 3 bases at V and 0 bases at J, with 15 bases between. Germline V gene sequence: CDR1 SGHAT, CDR2 FQNNGV. This CDR3 contains 16 residues. CDR3 DNA: TGTGCCAGCAGCTTCATCCGGGGTACGAGCTCCTACGAGCAGTACTTC. This codes for CASSFIRGTSSYEQYF.

The chain joins TRBV2 to TRBJ2-3; 7 bases align to TRBD2. The CDR3 has 15 amino acids. Germline V gives CDR1 SNHLY, CDR2 FYNNEI. The V segment lost 7 bases and the J segment 0 bases; nucleotides outside the gene matches: 7. CDR3: CASKKWRESTDTQYF. CDR3 coding DNA: TGTGCCAGCAAAAAATGGCGGGAGAGCACAGATACGCAGTATTTT.

V gene TRBV12-5 combines with J gene TRBJ1-2; D not resolved. CDR1 and CDR2 (germline): LGHNT, FRNRAP. With 10 bases removed from V and 3 bases from J, the gap between germline ends came to 15 bases. This CDR3 contains 13 residues. The chain's CDR3 is CATISGSYYGYTF. In nucleotides, the CDR3 is TGTGCTACCATCTCGGGGAGTTACTATGGCTACACCTTC.

This chain links TRBV5-4 with TRBJ2-3, with 7 bases matching TRBD2. This CDR3 has 16 amino acids. CDR1 and CDR2 (germline): SGHNT, YYREEE (reference sequence). With V trimmed by 1 base and J by 2 bases, 7 bases remained unmatched. The CDR3 bases are TGTGCCAGCAGCTTGTGGAAGCGGGACCCCACAGATACGCAGTATTTT. Translating it yields CASSLWKRDPTDTQYF.